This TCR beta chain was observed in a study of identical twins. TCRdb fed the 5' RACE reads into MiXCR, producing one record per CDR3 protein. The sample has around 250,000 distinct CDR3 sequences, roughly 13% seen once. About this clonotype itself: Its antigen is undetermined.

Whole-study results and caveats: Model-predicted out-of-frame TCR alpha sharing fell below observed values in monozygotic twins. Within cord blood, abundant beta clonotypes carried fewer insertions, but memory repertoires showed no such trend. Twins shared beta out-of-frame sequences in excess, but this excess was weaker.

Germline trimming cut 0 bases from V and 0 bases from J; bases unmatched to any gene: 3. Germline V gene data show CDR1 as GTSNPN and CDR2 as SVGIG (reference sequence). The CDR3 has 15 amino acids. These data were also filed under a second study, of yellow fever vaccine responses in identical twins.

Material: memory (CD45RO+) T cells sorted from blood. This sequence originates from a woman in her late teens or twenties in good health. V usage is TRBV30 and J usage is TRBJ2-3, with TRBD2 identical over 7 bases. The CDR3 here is CAWSVRRGSTDTQYF. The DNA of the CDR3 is TGTGCCTGGAGTGTACGGCGGGGGAGCACAGATACGCAGTATTTT.